The 19 T cell receptor beta chains in this list originate from one sample, sequenced in a study of shared clonotypes between healthy human individuals. This table comes from immunoSEQ multiplex PCR, and its TCRdb copy is limited to in-frame clones, with some not included. The sample shows more than 2 million clones, approximately 96% of them seen only once. Input material: naive CD4+ T cells sorted from blood. Subset indicated: CD45RA+ positively selected. These receptors all come from a man aged 18 to 35 in good health.

The rearrangement links TRBV11-2 to TRBJ2-4; 8 positions agree with TRBD1. The CDR3 extends over 14 amino acids. With V trimmed by 5 bases and J by 6 bases, 6 bases remained unmatched. Germline CDR1 is SGHAT and CDR2 is FQNNGV. Written as DNA, the CDR3 is TGTGCCAGCAGCCTCAACGGACAGGGAAACATTCAGTACTTC. Its translation: CASSLNGQGNIQYF.

J is TRBJ2-1 and V is TRBV6-1; TRBD2 is a possible D gene (5 bases). The CDR3 is 12 residues long. Trimming removed 3 bases at V and 10 bases at J, with 10 bases between. Germline CDR1 reads MNHNS; CDR2 reads SASEGT. The CDR3: CASSEYPGEQFF. DNA of the CDR3: TGTGCCAGCAGTGAGTATCCGGGGGAGCAGTTCTTC.

The V call is TRBV6-5, the J call TRBJ1-1, with 7 nucleotides matching TRBD1. This CDR3 contains 13 residues. Germline V gene lookup returns CDR1 MNHEY and CDR2 SVGAGI. V shed 5 bases, J shed 8 bases, and the junction held 8 bases outside the gene matches. CDR3 in amino acids: CASSPIQGREAFF. CDR3 coding DNA: TGTGCCAGCAGTCCCATACAGGGGCGCGAAGCTTTCTTT.

The chain employs TRBV28 and TRBJ2-7; D may be TRBD1 (6 bases). Germline V gives CDR1 MDHEN, CDR2 SYDVKM. Trimming pared 8 bases from V and 0 bases from J, leaving 14 bases between. The CDR3 consists of 14 residues. CDR3 in amino acids: CASSPWTDSYEQYF. CDR3 sequence (DNA): TGTGCCAGCTCACCCTGGACAGACTCCTACGAGCAGTACTTC.

V usage is TRBV9 and J usage is TRBJ2-7; TRBD2 is a possible D gene (5 bases). Germline CDR1 SGDLS, CDR2 YYNGEE. The CDR3 runs to 14 residues. V lost 1 base and J lost 3, with 11 bases in between. The CDR3 here is CASSVNEGDYEQYF. The CDR3 region has the DNA TGTGCCAGCAGCGTAAACGAGGGAGACTACGAGCAGTACTTC.

The CDR3 is CASGLDSGVYNEQFF. The DNA of the CDR3 is TGTGCTAGTGGTTTAGATAGCGGGGTTTACAATGAGCAGTTCTTC. V and J are TRBV12-5 and TRBJ2-1; 8 bases are shared with TRBD2. The CDR3 contains 15 residues. Germline loops: CDR1 LGHNT, CDR2 FRNRAP. J was trimmed by 4 bases and V by 3 bases; bases with no gene match: 5.

This rearrangement joins TRBV29-1 to TRBJ1-1, with a possible D match to TRBD1 (5 bases). The germline V and J ends were trimmed by 7 bases and 4 bases, with 10 bases remaining between them. From germline, CDR1 is SQVTM and CDR2 ANQGSEA. The CDR3 spans 11 residues. In DNA, the CDR3 is TGCAGCGCACTCCAGGGCACTGAAGCTTTCTTT. This encodes CSALQGTEAFF.

The V call is TRBV6-5, the J call TRBJ2-7, with D perhaps TRBD1 or TRBD2 (5 bases each). This CDR3 has 14 residues. Germline CDR1 and CDR2: MNHEY and SVGAGI. Trimming stripped 4 bases from V and 3 bases from J, with 13 bases between. CDR3 loop: CASSSQGEGYEQYF. The CDR3 coding sequence is TGTGCCAGCAGTTCCCAGGGAGAGGGCTACGAGCAGTACTTC.

The genes are TRBV6-6 and TRBJ2-6; the D gene could be TRBD1 or TRBD2 (5 bases each). The length of the CDR3 is 15 residues. Germline CDR1 MNHNY, CDR2 SVGAGI (reference sequence). With 2 bases removed from V and 5 bases from J, the gap between germline ends came to 10 bases. CDR3 DNA sequence: TGTGCCAGCAGTTACAGGGACCACCGGGCCAACGTCCTGACTTTC. This codes for CASSYRDHRANVLTF.

The chain recombines TRBV18 with TRBJ1-1; 7 bases match TRBD1. Germline assignment: CDR1 KGHSH and CDR2 LQKENI. V dropped 3 bases and J dropped 1; count of bases not matched to a gene: 11. The CDR3 spans 17 residues. The CDR3 spells CASSPFEVQGQNTEAFF. CDR3 DNA sequence: TGTGCCAGCTCACCCTTCGAAGTACAGGGGCAGAACACTGAAGCTTTCTTT.

V is TRBV7-9 and J is TRBJ2-7; 7 nucleotides agree with TRBD2. CDR1 and CDR2 from the germline V gene are SEHNR and FQNEAQ (reference sequence). This CDR3 spans 16 amino acids. Trimming cost V 5 bases and J 0 bases; bases outside gene matches: 10. DNA of the CDR3: TGTGCCAGCAGCCTACCTTACGGGGAGGGCTCCTACGAGCAGTACTTC. This sequence encodes CASSLPYGEGSYEQYF. The variable domain in full, with the rest retrieved from reference TRBV7-9 and TRBJ2-7, is DTGVSQNPRHKITKRGQNVTFRCDPISEHNRLYWYRQTLGQGPEFLTYFQNEAQLEKSRLLSDRFSAERPKGSFSTLEIQRTEQGDSAMYLCASSLPYGEGSYEQYFGPGTRLTVT.

CDR3 in amino acids: CAWSPFSGRDIAYGYTF. In nucleotides, the CDR3 is TGTGCCTGGAGCCCTTTCTCCGGACGGGACATAGCGTACGGCTACACCTTC. The rearrangement links TRBV30 to TRBJ1-2; the D gene is possibly TRBD1 (6 bases). CDR3 length equals 17 residues. V shed 3 bases and J shed 8 bases, with 28 bases lying between them. The V gene's germline CDR1 is GTSNPN and CDR2 SVGIG (reference sequence).

The sample holds one count of this clone. The chain links TRBV27 to TRBJ2-1; 8 bases match TRBD2. CDR1 and CDR2 from the germline V gene are MNHEY and SMNVEV (reference sequence). The CDR3 has 15 amino acids. V lost 2 bases and J lost 2; bases outside the gene matches: 2. This CDR3 is CASSLQRGTYNEQFF. Written as DNA, the CDR3 is TGTGCCAGCAGTTTACAGCGGGGGACCTACAATGAGCAGTTCTTC.

The V call is TRBV7-2, the J call TRBJ1-3, with D hard to call. Germline V gives CDR1 SGHTA, CDR2 FQGNSA. Trimming shortened V by 5 bases and J by 3 bases, and 8 bases separated the two germline ends. This CDR3 contains 13 residues. CDR3 in amino acids: CASSRTHGNTIYF. The DNA of the CDR3 is TGTGCCAGCAGCCGTACTCATGGAAACACCATATATTTT. Drawing the rest from reference TRBV7-2 and TRBJ1-3, the complete variable domain is GAGVSQSPSNKVTEKGKDVELRCDPISGHTALYWYRQSLGQGLEFLIYFQGNSAPDKSGLPSDRFSAERTGGSVSTLTIQRTQQEDSAVYLCASSRTHGNTIYFGEGSWLTVV.

This chain links TRBV7-9 with TRBJ2-7; 12 bases fit TRBD2. Per the germline V gene, CDR1 is SEHNR and CDR2 is FQNEAQ (reference sequence). The CDR3 is 15 residues long. The junction had 8 bases not matched to a gene; V was cut back by 3 bases and J by 8 bases. The CDR3 protein is CASSLETSGSHQQYF. CDR3 nucleotides: TGTGCCAGCAGCTTGGAGACTAGCGGGAGTCACCAGCAGTACTTC.

As to this clone: Other DNA sequences in the same sample also yield this CDR3. The rearrangement joins TRBV10-1 to TRBJ2-5; 10 nucleotides align to TRBD2. Germline CDR1 reads WNHNN; CDR2 reads SYGVQD (reference sequence). V lost 6 bases, J lost 2 bases, and 3 bases stayed unmatched. The CDR3 covers 14 residues. CDR3 DNA sequence: TGCGCCAGCAGCGCTAGCGGGGGTCAAGAGACCCAGTACTTC. As protein: CASSASGGQETQYF.

This chain joins TRBV18 and TRBJ2-3; D not resolved. Germline assignment: CDR1 KGHSH and CDR2 LQKENI. The CDR3 totals 14 residues. Trimming removed 0 bases from V and 6 bases from J, with 10 bases in between. For the CDR3, the DNA is TGTGCCAGCTCACCACCCTCAGTTTTGGATACGCAGTATTTT. This translates into CASSPPSVLDTQYF. Together with reference TRBV18 and TRBJ2-3, the CDR3 gives the full variable domain: NAGVMQNPRHLVRRRGQEARLRCSPMKGHSHVYWYRQLPEEGLKFMVYLQKENIIDESGMPKERFSAEFPKEGPSILRIQQVVRGDSAAYFCASSPPSVLDTQYFGPGTRLTVL.

This rearrangement joins TRBV27 to TRBJ2-3, with 7 bases lining up with TRBD1. Trimming at V came to 5 bases and at J to 5 bases, leaving 13 bases not matched to a gene. The CDR3 consists of 16 residues. Looked up from germline, CDR1 is MNHEY and CDR2 is SMNVEV (reference sequence). Here the CDR3 reads CASSTRDSPKRDTQYF. CDR3 bases: TGTGCCAGCAGTACCCGGGACAGCCCTAAAAGAGATACGCAGTATTTT.

The chain uses TRBV6-5 and TRBJ1-5; D not resolved. Germline assignment: CDR1 MNHEY and CDR2 SVGAGI. The CDR3 spans 13 residues. V gave up 6 bases and J gave up 0 bases, with 6 bases separating them. The CDR3 protein is CASSPSSNQPQHF. In DNA, the CDR3 is TGTGCCAGCAGCCCCAGTAGCAATCAGCCCCAGCATTTT.